The 31 T cell receptor beta chains listed next were all sequenced from one sample in a study of T cell responses to AZD1222 COVID-19 vaccine. Clones were read by immunoSEQ multiplex PCR, and TCRdb kept only the in-frame ones, dropping some. Among 150,000 to 200,000 clones, 85% to 95% were seen once, and the ten largest hold around 1.3%. The source was peripheral blood, collected on day 0 of AZD1222 vaccination. These receptors originate from an adult in good health.

The CDR3 sequence: CASSEVGNVYFTEAFF. The DNA for the CDR3 is TGTGCCAGCAGTGAAGTGGGTAATGTTTATTTCACTGAAGCTTTCTTT. The chain couples TRBV2 to TRBJ1-1; D unresolved. Trimming took off 1 base at V and 4 bases at J, with 16 bases between the two ends. This CDR3 is built from 16 residues. The germline gives CDR1 SNHLY, CDR2 FYNNEI.

V usage is TRBV3-1 (or the pseudogene TRBV3-2) and J usage is TRBJ2-3, with D unclear. V lost 3 bases and J 0 bases, leaving 4 bases between the germline ends. CDR1 is LGHDT, CDR2 YNNKEL, per germline (reference sequence). This CDR3 is built from 13 residues. The CDR3 is CASSHLSTDTQYF. The CDR3 bases are TGTGCCAGCAGCCACCTCAGCACAGATACGCAGTATTTT.

This clone was recorded only once. The J gene is TRBJ1-5, the V gene TRBV3-1 (or the pseudogene TRBV3-2); TRBD1 is a possible D gene (6 bases). CDR1 and CDR2 (germline): LGHDT, YNNKEL (reference sequence). V gave up 5 bases and J gave up 6 bases, with 17 bases separating them. The CDR3 has 15 residues. DNA for the CDR3: TGTGCCAGCAGCGGACAGCCCAATGCAGCTCAGCCCCAGCATTTT. It is translated as CASSGQPNAAQPQHF.

The rearrangement uses TRBV4-1 and TRBJ1-4; D ambiguous. Trimming stripped 0 bases from V and 8 bases from J, with 7 bases between. The CDR3 covers 13 residues. Germline lookup yields CDR1 MGHRA and CDR2 YSYEKL. Here the CDR3 DNA reads TGCGCCAGCAGCCAAGATCTCCAGGAAAAACTGTTTTTT. Encoded protein: CASSQDLQEKLFF.

This chain uses TRBV28 with TRBJ1-5; no reliable D call. The germline gives CDR1 MDHEN, CDR2 SYDVKM. CDR3 length equals 13 residues. V lost 3 bases to trimming and J lost 7 bases, with 10 bases between them. The CDR3 loop reads CASSFRRQQPQHF. For the CDR3, the DNA is TGTGCCAGCAGTTTTCGGCGCCAACAGCCCCAGCATTTT. Drawing the rest from reference TRBV28 and TRBJ1-5, the complete variable domain is DVKVTQSSRYLVKRTGEKVFLECVQDMDHENMFWYRQDPGLGLRLIYFSYDVKMKEKGDIPEGYSVSREKKERFSLILESASTNQTSMYLCASSFRRQQPQHFGDGTRLSIL.

The rearrangement joins TRBV11-2 to TRBJ1-3; D perhaps matches TRBD1 (6 bases). This CDR3 is 14 amino acids long. V was cut by 5 bases and J by 2 bases, with 10 bases left in between. Germline loops: CDR1 SGHAT, CDR2 FQNNGV. The CDR3 reads CASSRPGAGNTIYF. The CDR3 bases are TGTGCCAGCAGCAGGCCAGGGGCTGGAAACACCATATATTTT.

J is TRBJ2-1 and V is TRBV28; the D gene could be TRBD1 or TRBD2 (5 bases each). The CDR3 loop spans 12 amino acids. Trimming took off 8 bases at V and 9 bases at J, with 14 bases between the two ends. Germline V gene lookup returns CDR1 MDHEN and CDR2 SYDVKM. As DNA, the CDR3 is TGTGCCAGCTCTCGGGACCTGGGTGAGCAGTTCTTC. It codes for CASSRDLGEQFF. Variable domain in full (rest from reference TRBV28 and TRBJ2-1): DVKVTQSSRYLVKRTGEKVFLECVQDMDHENMFWYRQDPGLGLRLIYFSYDVKMKEKGDIPEGYSVSREKKERFSLILESASTNQTSMYLCASSRDLGEQFFGPGTRLTVL.

A single count supports this clone. The chain uses TRBV28 and TRBJ1-1; 9 bases are a match to TRBD1. The CDR3 spans 16 residues. Per the germline V gene, CDR1 is MDHEN and CDR2 is SYDVKM. Losses at the gene ends were 4 bases for V and 1 base for J; bases not matched to a gene: 7. CDR3 in DNA: TGTGCCAGCAGTTACCCCACAGGGGGCACGAACACTGAAGCTTTCTTT. It codes for CASSYPTGGTNTEAFF.

This sequence joins TRBV7-9 and TRBJ2-4; tentative D call: TRBD1 (6 bases). CDR3 length: 16 residues. Germline lookup yields CDR1 SEHNR and CDR2 FQNEAQ (reference sequence). The V gene lost 6 bases and the J gene lost 5 bases, with 20 bases spanning the gap. The CDR3 nucleotides read TGTGCCAGCAGTCCCGCAGGGGCAGGTATTCAAAACATTCAGTACTTC. It translates to CASSPAGAGIQNIQYF.

The chain joins TRBV2 to TRBJ1-1; 7 bases line up with TRBD1. Per germline, CDR1 SNHLY and CDR2 FYNNEI. Trimming at V came to 7 bases and at J to 9 bases, leaving 5 bases not matched to a gene. The CDR3 is 11 residues long. In DNA, the CDR3 is TGTGCCAGCAAATACAGGGGAAAAGCTTTCTTT. Its protein product is CASKYRGKAFF.

V and J are TRBV20-1 and TRBJ1-1; 7 bases map to TRBD1. After removal of 3 bases from V and 3 bases from J, the junction contained 4 bases not matched to a gene. The CDR3 is 13 amino acids. Germline V lookup: CDR1 DFQATT, CDR2 SNEGSKA (reference sequence). CDR3 loop: CSASNRGYTEAFF. In nucleotides, the CDR3 is TGCAGTGCTAGTAACAGGGGTTACACTGAAGCTTTCTTT.

The gene calls are TRBV6-1 and TRBJ1-2; D is undetermined. The ends were cut back, 2 bases at V and 2 bases at J, with 9 bases in the middle. There are 14 residues in the CDR3. Germline V gene sequence: CDR1 MNHNS, CDR2 SASEGT. CDR3 amino acids: CASSERRENYGYTF. In DNA form, the CDR3 reads TGTGCCAGCAGTGAAAGGCGCGAAAACTATGGCTACACCTTC.

The rearrangement uses TRBV19 and TRBJ1-2, with D unclear. From germline, CDR1 is LNHDA and CDR2 SQIVND (reference sequence). The CDR3 spans 15 residues. The V end lost 3 bases, the J end lost 4 bases, and 15 bases lay between the germline ends. The CDR3 is CASSMGSVGIYGYTF. CDR3 bases: TGTGCCAGTAGTATGGGCTCCGTGGGGATCTATGGCTACACCTTC.

The chain links TRBV19 to TRBJ2-6, with D hard to call. V dropped 1 base and J dropped 2 bases, with 6 bases sitting between them. Looked up from germline, CDR1 is LNHDA and CDR2 is SQIVND (reference sequence). The CDR3 loop spans 15 amino acids. CDR3 sequence reads: CASSIGSAGANVLTF. The CDR3 DNA reads TGTGCCAGTAGTATAGGTTCGGCTGGGGCCAACGTCCTGACTTTC.

This chain links TRBV28 with TRBJ2-7; 11 nucleotides agree with TRBD2. CDR3 size: 15 residues. Germline CDR1 is MDHEN and CDR2 is SYDVKM. With V trimmed by 4 bases and J by 4 bases, 6 bases remained unmatched. CDR3 in amino acids: CASSSTSGSRYEQYF. CDR3 DNA sequence: TGTGCCAGCAGTTCCACTAGCGGGAGTAGGTACGAGCAGTACTTC.

The V gene is TRBV2, the J gene TRBJ1-6, with TRBD1 identical over 10 bases. The CDR3 has 15 amino acids. Germline V gives CDR1 SNHLY, CDR2 FYNNEI. After removal of 6 bases from V and 10 bases from J, the junction contained 9 bases not matched to a gene. The CDR3 spells CASSLPGTGVSPLHF. The CDR3, as DNA: TGTGCCAGCAGCTTGCCCGGGACAGGGGTCTCACCCCTCCACTTT. The entire variable domain, with the rest obtained from reference TRBV2 and TRBJ1-6, is as follows: EPEVTQTPSHQVTQMGQEVILRCVPISNHLYFYWYRQILGQKVEFLVSFYNNEISEKSEIFDDQFSVERPDGSNFTLKIRSTKLEDSAMYFCASSLPGTGVSPLHFGNGTRLTVT.

This clone was recorded once. V and J are TRBV14 and TRBJ2-1, with 9 positions matching TRBD2. With V trimmed by 0 bases and J by 12 bases, 3 bases remained unmatched. This CDR3 region has 13 residues. Germline loops: CDR1 SGHDN, CDR2 FVKESK. The CDR3 loop is CASSQELAGRQFF. The CDR3, as DNA: TGTGCCAGCAGCCAAGAGCTAGCGGGGAGGCAGTTCTTC. The full variable domain, rest sourced from reference TRBV14 and TRBJ2-1, is EAGVTQFPSHSVIEKGQTVTLRCDPISGHDNLYWYRRVMGKEIKFLLHFVKESKQDESGMPNNRFLAERTGGTYSTLKVQPAELEDSGVYFCASSQELAGRQFFGPGTRLTVL.

This CDR3 is CASSLGGRDEQYF. The DNA of the CDR3 is TGTGCCAGCAGCTTAGGAGGGAGAGACGAGCAGTACTTC. The chain couples TRBV7-9 to TRBJ2-7; a possible D gene is TRBD2 (5 bases). The V and J ends lost 1 base and 5 bases respectively, with 9 bases between them. The CDR3 is 13 residues long. From germline, CDR1 is SEHNR and CDR2 FQNEAQ (reference sequence).

The chain uses TRBV3-1 (or the pseudogene TRBV3-2) and TRBJ2-2; maybe TRBD2 (5 bases). CDR3 size: 16 residues. V was trimmed by 3 bases and J by 1 base, leaving 12 bases between them. From germline, CDR1 is LGHDT and CDR2 YNNKEL (reference sequence). The CDR3 here is CASSQRAARNTGELFF. The DNA of the CDR3 is TGTGCCAGCAGCCAGAGGGCAGCGAGGAACACCGGGGAGCTGTTTTTT.

The V and J genes are TRBV25-1 and TRBJ2-5; D is possibly TRBD2 (7 bases). V lost 1 base to trimming and J lost 5 bases, with 11 bases between them. Germline V lookup: CDR1 MGHDK, CDR2 SYGVNS. The CDR3 runs to 14 residues. The CDR3 loop reads CASSELGGGETQYF. The CDR3 DNA sequence: TGTGCCAGCAGTGAATTAGGGGGAGGGGAGACCCAGTACTTC.

The chain has TRBV7-2 and TRBJ2-7; D gene uncertain. V dropped 5 bases and J dropped 4 bases, with 12 bases sitting between them. The CDR3 loop spans 13 amino acids. The germline V gene has CDR1 SGHTA and CDR2 FQGNSA. The chain's CDR3 is CASSVEISYEQYF. The CDR3 nucleotides are TGTGCCAGCAGCGTAGAGATAAGTTACGAGCAGTACTTC. Full variable domain (outside the CDR3, taken from reference TRBV7-2 and TRBJ2-7): GAGVSQSPSNKVTEKGKDVELRCDPISGHTALYWYRQSLGQGLEFLIYFQGNSAPDKSGLPSDRFSAERTGGSVSTLTIQRTQQEDSAVYLCASSVEISYEQYFGPGTRLTVT.

The chain has TRBV2 and TRBJ1-1; 9 bases line up with TRBD1. The CDR3 spans 15 residues. Per germline, CDR1 SNHLY and CDR2 FYNNEI. V was clipped by 5 bases and J by 3 bases; unmatched bases: 7. Written as DNA, the CDR3 is TGTGCCAGCAGTAAATCGACAGGGGGATACACTGAAGCTTTCTTT. It translates to CASSKSTGGYTEAFF.

This rearrangement joins TRBV30 to TRBJ1-2, with 11 bases matching TRBD1. CDR3 length equals 16 residues. The V and J ends lost 3 bases and 5 bases, in that order; junction bases with no gene match: 11. Germline CDR1 reads GTSNPN; CDR2 reads SVGIG (reference sequence). CDR3 nucleotides: TGTGCCTGGAGGGAACTTGGACAGGGGGCTTGGTATGGCTACACCTTC. Its protein product is CAWRELGQGAWYGYTF.

The rearrangement links TRBV15 to TRBJ1-4, with a possible D match to TRBD1 (5 bases). CDR3 length: 13 residues. Trimming removed 3 bases at V and 5 bases at J, with 7 bases between. CDR1 is LNHNV, CDR2 YYDKDF, per germline (reference sequence). This CDR3 reads CATSSGGNEKLFF. The CDR3 DNA sequence: TGTGCCACCAGCAGCGGGGGGAATGAAAAACTGTTTTTT.

The chain combines TRBV21-1 with TRBJ2-7; TRBD1 is the table's D call and was not checked against the DNA. TRBV21-1 is tagged as a pseudogene. This CDR3 comprises 17 residues. The CDR3 is CASSKLWVITGVCEQYF. CDR3 DNA: TGTGCCAGCAGCAAACTATGGGTTATCACAGGGGTTTGTGAGCAGTACTTC.

This chain connects TRBV7-9 to TRBJ2-3; 10 bases fit TRBD2. The CDR3 is made up of 17 amino acids. Germline CDR1 is SEHNR and CDR2 is FQNEAQ (reference sequence). With V trimmed by 1 base and J by 6 bases, 10 bases remained unmatched. DNA for the CDR3: TGTGCCAGCAGCTTAGTAGCTAGCGGGGGATTTAAGGATACGCAGTATTTT. Amino acids: CASSLVASGGFKDTQYF.

This clone was counted once. V and J are TRBV7-8 and TRBJ2-5, with D perhaps assigned TRBD1 or TRBD2 (6 bases each). CDR3 length equals 16 residues. CDR1 is SGHVS and CDR2 is FQNEAQ in the germline V gene. The ends were cut back, 1 base at V and 3 bases at J, with 15 bases in the middle. The CDR3 DNA follows: TGTGCCAGCAGCTTAGTAGGGGGGTCGAGGAAAGAGACCCAGTACTTC. Its protein product is CASSLVGGSRKETQYF.

The CDR3 sequence: CASSLNGPTEAFF. CDR3 sequence (DNA): TGTGCCAGCAGCTTGAACGGGCCCACTGAAGCTTTCTTT. The rearrangement uses TRBV5-6 and TRBJ1-1; D unclear. The germline V gene has CDR1 SGHDT and CDR2 YYEEEE. This CDR3 region has 13 residues. Between the trimmed V and J ends, which lost 1 base and 4 bases, there was a span of 8 bases.

The chain is built from TRBV12-3 or TRBV12-4 and TRBJ2-3; D unclear. The CDR3 has 11 residues. V was shortened by 6 bases and J by 3 bases, with 4 bases between the two germline ends. The CDR3 sequence: CASSPTDTQYF. The CDR3 coding sequence is TGTGCCAGCAGCCCGACAGATACGCAGTATTTT.

This clone has a single count. The chain uses TRBV11-2 and TRBJ2-1; D uncertain. CDR3 length equals 13 residues. The V gene's germline CDR1 is SGHAT and CDR2 FQNNGV. V lost 1 base, J lost 6 bases, and 7 bases lay in between. The CDR3 nucleotides are TGTGCCAGCAGCTTAGGGGTCCTCAATGAGCAGTTCTTC. Translation gives CASSLGVLNEQFF.

The chain couples TRBV12-3 or TRBV12-4 to TRBJ2-1; D remains unclear. The CDR3 loop spans 11 amino acids. Trimming pared 1 base from V and 8 bases from J, leaving 3 bases between. The CDR3 DNA reads TGTGCCAGCAGTTTAGAAGATGAGCAGTTCTTC. Amino acid sequence: CASSLEDEQFF.